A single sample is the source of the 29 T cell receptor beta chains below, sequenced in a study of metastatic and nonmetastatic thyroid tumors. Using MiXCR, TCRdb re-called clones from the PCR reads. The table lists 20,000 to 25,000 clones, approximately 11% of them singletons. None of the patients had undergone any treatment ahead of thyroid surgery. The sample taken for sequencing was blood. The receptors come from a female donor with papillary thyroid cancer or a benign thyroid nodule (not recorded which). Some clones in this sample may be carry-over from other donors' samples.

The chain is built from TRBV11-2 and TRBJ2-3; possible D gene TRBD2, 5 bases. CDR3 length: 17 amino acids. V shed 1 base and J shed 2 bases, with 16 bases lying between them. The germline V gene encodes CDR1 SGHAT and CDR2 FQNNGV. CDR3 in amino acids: CASSLGRSPYYTDTQYF. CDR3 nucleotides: TGTGCCAGCAGCTTAGGGAGGTCGCCGTATTACACAGATACGCAGTATTTT.

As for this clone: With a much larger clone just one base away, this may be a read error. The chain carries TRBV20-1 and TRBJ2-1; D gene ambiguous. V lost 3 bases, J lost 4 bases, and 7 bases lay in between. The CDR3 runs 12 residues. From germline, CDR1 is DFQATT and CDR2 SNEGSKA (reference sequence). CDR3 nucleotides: TGCAGTGCTAGGACTGAATACAATGAGCAGTTCTTC. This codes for CSARTEYNEQFF.

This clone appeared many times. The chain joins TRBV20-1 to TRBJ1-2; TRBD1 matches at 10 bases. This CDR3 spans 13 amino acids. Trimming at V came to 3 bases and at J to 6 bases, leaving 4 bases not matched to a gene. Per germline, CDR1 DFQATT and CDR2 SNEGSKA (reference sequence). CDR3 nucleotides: TGCAGTGCTAGCGGGGACAGGGGCCATGGCTACACCTTC. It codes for CSASGDRGHGYTF.

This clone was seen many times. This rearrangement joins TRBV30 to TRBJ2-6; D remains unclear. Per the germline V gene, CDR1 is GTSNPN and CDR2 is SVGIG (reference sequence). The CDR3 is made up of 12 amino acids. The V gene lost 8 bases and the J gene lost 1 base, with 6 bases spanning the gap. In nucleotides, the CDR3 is TGTGCCCTAATTTCTGGGGCCAACGTCCTGACTTTC. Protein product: CALISGANVLTF.

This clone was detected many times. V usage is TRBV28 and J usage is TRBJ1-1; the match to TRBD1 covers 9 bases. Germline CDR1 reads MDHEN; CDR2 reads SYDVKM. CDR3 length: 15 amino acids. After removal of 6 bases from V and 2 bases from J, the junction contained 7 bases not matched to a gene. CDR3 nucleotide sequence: TGTGCCAGCAGCCCCGGGGACAGGGATAACACTGAAGCTTTCTTT. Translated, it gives CASSPGDRDNTEAFF.

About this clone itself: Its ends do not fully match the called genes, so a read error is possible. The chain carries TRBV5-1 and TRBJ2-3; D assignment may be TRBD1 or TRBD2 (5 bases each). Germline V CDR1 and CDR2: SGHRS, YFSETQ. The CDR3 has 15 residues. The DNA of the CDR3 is TGCGCCAGCAGGGGATCGGGACGAGGCACAGATACGCGGTATTTT. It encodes CASRGSGRGTDTRYF.

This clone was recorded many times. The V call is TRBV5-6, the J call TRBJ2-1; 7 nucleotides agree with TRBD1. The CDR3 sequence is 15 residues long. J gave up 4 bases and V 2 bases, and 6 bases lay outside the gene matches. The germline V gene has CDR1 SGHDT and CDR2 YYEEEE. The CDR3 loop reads CASSLRTGPYNEQFF. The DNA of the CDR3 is TGTGCCAGCAGCTTAAGGACAGGCCCTTACAATGAGCAGTTCTTC.

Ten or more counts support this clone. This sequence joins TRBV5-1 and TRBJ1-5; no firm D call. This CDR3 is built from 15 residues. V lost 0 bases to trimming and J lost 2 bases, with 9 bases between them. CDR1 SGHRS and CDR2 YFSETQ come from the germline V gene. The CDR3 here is CASSLDMGGNQPQHF. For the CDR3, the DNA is TGCGCCAGCAGCTTGGATATGGGTGGCAATCAGCCCCAGCATTTT.

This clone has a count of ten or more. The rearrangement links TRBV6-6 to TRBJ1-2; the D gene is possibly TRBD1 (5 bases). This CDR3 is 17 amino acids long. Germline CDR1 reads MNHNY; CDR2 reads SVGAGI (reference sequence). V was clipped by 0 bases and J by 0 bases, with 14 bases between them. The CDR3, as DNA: TGTGCCAGCAGTTACTCTGGAGGGGATAGCTCTAACTATGGCTACACCTTC. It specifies CASSYSGGDSSNYGYTF.

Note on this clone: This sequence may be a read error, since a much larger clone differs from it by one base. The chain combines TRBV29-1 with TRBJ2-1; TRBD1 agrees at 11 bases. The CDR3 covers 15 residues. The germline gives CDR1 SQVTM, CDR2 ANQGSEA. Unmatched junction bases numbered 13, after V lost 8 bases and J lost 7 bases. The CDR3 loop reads CSFTTGTGGSNEQFF. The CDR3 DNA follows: TGCAGCTTTACAACCGGGACAGGGGGATCGAATGAGCAGTTCTTC.

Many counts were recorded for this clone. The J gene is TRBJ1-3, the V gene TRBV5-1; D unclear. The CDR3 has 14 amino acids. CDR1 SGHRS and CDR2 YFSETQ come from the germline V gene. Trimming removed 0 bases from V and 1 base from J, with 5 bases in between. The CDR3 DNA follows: TGCGCCAGCAGCTTGGGGGCTTCTGGAAACACCATATATTTT. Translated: CASSLGASGNTIYF.

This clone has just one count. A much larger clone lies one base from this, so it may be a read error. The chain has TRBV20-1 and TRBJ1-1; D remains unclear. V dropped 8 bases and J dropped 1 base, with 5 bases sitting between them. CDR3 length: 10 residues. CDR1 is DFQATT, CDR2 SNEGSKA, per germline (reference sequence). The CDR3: CSSRNTEAFF. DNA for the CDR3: TGCAGTTCCCGGAACACTGAAGCTTTCTTT.

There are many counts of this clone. CDR3 sequence: CASSKSWGAKNIQYF. The DNA of the CDR3 is TGTGCCAGCAGTAAATCCTGGGGGGCCAAAAACATTCAGTACTTC. The chain employs TRBV6-1 and TRBJ2-4, with D tentatively TRBD1 or TRBD2 (5 bases each). The germline V and J ends were trimmed by 5 bases and 1 base, with 12 bases remaining between them. The V gene's germline CDR1 is MNHNS and CDR2 SASEGT. The CDR3 is 15 residues long.

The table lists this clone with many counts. The chain's CDR3 is CASSSRVGGLSYEQYF. In DNA form, the CDR3 reads TGTGCCAGCAGTTCCCGAGTTGGGGGCCTCTCCTACGAGCAGTACTTC. The rearrangement links TRBV27 to TRBJ2-7; D might be TRBD1 (6 bases). Trimming shortened V by 4 bases and J by 0 bases, and 16 bases separated the two germline ends. Germline assignment: CDR1 MNHEY and CDR2 SMNVEV (reference sequence). The CDR3 consists of 16 residues.

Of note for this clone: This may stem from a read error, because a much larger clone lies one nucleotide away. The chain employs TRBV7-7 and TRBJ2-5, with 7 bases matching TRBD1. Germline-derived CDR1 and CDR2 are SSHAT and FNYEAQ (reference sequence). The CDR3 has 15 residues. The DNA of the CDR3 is TGTGCTAGCAGCCCCGGGACAGTGCCTCAAGAGACCCAGTACTTC. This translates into CASSPGTVPQETQYF.

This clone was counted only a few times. The CDR3 region is CASSLGQGGGDEQYF. As DNA, the CDR3 is TGTGCCAGCAGTTTAGGGCAGGGAGGGGGCGACGAGCAGTACTTC. The chain recombines TRBV12-3 or TRBV12-4 with TRBJ2-7; D assignment may be TRBD1 or TRBD2 (7 bases each). CDR3 length: 15 amino acids. V gave up 1 base and J gave up 5 bases, with 15 bases separating them.

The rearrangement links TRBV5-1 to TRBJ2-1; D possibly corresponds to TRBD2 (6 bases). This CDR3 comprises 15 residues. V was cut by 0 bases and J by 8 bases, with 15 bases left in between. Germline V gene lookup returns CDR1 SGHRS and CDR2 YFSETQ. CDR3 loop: CASSLAQAGIDEQFF. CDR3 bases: TGCGCCAGCAGCTTGGCACAAGCGGGCATCGATGAGCAGTTCTTC.

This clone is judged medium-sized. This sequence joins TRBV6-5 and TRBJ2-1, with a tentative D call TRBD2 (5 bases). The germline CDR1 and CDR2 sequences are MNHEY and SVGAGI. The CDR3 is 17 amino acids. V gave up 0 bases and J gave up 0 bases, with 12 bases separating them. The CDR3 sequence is CASSYSRGPSSYNEQFF. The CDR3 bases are TGTGCCAGCAGTTACTCACGCGGGCCGAGCTCCTACAATGAGCAGTTCTTC.

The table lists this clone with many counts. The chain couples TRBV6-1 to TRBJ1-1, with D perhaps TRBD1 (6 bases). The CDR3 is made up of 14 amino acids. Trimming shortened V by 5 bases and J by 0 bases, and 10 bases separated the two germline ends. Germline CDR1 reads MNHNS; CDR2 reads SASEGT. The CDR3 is CASSRTAMNTEAFF. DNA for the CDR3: TGTGCCAGCAGTCGGACAGCCATGAACACTGAAGCTTTCTTT.

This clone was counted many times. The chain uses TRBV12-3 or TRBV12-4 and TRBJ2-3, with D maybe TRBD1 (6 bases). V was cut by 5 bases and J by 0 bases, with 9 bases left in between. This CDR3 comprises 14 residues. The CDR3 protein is CASSKGGSTDTQYF. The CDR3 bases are TGTGCCAGCAGTAAAGGGGGAAGCACAGATACGCAGTATTTT.

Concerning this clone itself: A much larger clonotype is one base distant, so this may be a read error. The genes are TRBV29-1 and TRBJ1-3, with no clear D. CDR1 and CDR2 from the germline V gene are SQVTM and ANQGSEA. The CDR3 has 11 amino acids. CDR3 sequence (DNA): TGCGGCGTAGTCTCTGGAAACACCATATATTTT. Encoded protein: CGVVSGNTIYF.

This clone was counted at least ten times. The CDR3 here is CASSRLERGATEAFF. Written as DNA, the CDR3 is TGTGCCAGCTCACGATTAGAGAGGGGGGCCACTGAAGCTTTCTTT. This chain connects TRBV18 to TRBJ1-1; tentative D call: TRBD1 (6 bases). Germline CDR1 and CDR2: KGHSH and LQKENI. V lost 4 bases to trimming and J lost 4 bases, with 16 bases between them. This CDR3 has 15 amino acids.

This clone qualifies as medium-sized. The DNA for the CDR3 is TGTGCCAGCAAACCAACAGGGAGCTATGGCTACACCTTC. It translates to CASKPTGSYGYTF. V and J are TRBV27 and TRBJ1-2; a possible D gene is TRBD1 (6 bases). The CDR3 totals 13 residues. Trimming removed 7 bases from V and 4 bases from J, with 13 bases in between. Germline V CDR1 and CDR2: MNHEY, SMNVEV (reference sequence).

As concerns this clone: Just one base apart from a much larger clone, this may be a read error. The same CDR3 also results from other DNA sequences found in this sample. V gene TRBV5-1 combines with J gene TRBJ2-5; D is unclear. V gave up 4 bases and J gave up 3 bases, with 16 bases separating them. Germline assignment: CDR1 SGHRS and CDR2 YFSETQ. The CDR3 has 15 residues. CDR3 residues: CASSPISGPEETQYF. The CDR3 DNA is TGCGCCAGCAGCCCAATCAGTGGCCCCGAAGAGACCCAGTACTTC.

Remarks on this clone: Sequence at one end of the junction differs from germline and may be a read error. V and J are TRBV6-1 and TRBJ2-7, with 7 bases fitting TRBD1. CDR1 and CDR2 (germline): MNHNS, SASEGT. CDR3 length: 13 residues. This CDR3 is CASIPGQSYEQYF. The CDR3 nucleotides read TGTGCCAGCATTCCGGGACAGTCCTATGAGCAGTACTTC.

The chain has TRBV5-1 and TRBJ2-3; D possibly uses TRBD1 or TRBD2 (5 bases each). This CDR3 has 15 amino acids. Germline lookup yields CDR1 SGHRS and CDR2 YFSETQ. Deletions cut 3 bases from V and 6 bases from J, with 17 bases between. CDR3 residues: CASSSSGPLADTQYF. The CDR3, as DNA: TGCGCCAGCAGCTCGTCGGGGCCCCTGGCGGATACGCAGTATTTT.

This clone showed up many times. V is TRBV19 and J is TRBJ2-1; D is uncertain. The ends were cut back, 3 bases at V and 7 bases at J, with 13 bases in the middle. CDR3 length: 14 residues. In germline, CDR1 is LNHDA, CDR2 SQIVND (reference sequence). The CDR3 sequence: CASSMLGARNEQFF. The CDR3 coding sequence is TGTGCCAGTAGTATGTTGGGCGCGAGGAATGAGCAGTTCTTC.

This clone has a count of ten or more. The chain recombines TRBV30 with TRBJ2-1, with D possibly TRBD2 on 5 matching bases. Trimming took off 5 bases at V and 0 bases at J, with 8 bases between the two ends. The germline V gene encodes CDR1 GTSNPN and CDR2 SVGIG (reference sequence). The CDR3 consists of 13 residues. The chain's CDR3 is CAWVRGSYNEQFF. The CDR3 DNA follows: TGTGCCTGGGTCCGGGGCTCCTACAATGAGCAGTTCTTC. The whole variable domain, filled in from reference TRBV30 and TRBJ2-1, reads SQTIHQWPATLVQPVGSPLSLECTVEGTSNPNLYWYRQAAGRGLQLLFYSVGIGQISSEVPQNLSASRPQDRQFILSSKKLLLSDSGFYLCAWVRGSYNEQFFGPGTRLTVL.

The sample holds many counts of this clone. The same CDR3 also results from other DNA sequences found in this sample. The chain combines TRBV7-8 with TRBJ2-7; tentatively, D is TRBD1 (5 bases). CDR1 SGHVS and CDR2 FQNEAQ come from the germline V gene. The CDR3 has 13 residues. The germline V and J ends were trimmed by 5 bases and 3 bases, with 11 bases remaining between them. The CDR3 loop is CASSPRGLYEQYF. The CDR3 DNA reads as TGTGCCAGCAGCCCAAGGGGTCTCTACGAGCAGTACTTC.